These 26 T cell receptor beta chains were sequenced from one sample in a study of response to subunit inactivated influenza vaccine. TCRdb re-analysed the RT-PCR reads in MiXCR, keeping a single row per CDR3 protein. The table shows 250,000 to 350,000 distinct CDR3 sequences, with over 20% occurring only once. Specimen: PBMCs from blood, collected about 20 months after vaccination. These receptors were collected from a man between 50 and 75 years old who received an inactivated influenza vaccine.

This clonotype was seen ten or more times. The gene calls are TRBV3-1 and TRBJ1-3; the D gene is possibly TRBD1 (6 bases). The V gene's germline CDR1 is LGHDT and CDR2 YNNKEL (reference sequence). Trimming took off 3 bases at V and 0 bases at J, with 15 bases between the two ends. This CDR3 has 17 residues. CDR3 residues: CASSQSRTDLSGNTIYF. The DNA for the CDR3 is TGTGCCAGCAGCCAGTCCCGGACAGACCTCTCTGGAAACACCATATATTTT. The full variable domain, rest sourced from reference TRBV3-1 and TRBJ1-3, is DTAVSQTPKYLVTQMGNDKSIKCEQNLGHDTMYWYKQDSKKFLKIMFSYNNKELIINETVPNRFSPKSPDKAHLNLHINSLELGDSAVYFCASSQSRTDLSGNTIYFGEGSWLTVV.

V gene TRBV7-9 combines with J gene TRBJ2-5, with D perhaps given as TRBD1 or TRBD2 (6 bases each). The germline V and J ends were trimmed by 6 bases and 4 bases, with 12 bases remaining between them. Germline V gene sequence: CDR1 SEHNR, CDR2 FQNEAQ (reference sequence). The length of the CDR3 is 13 residues. This chain's CDR3 is CASRLGGGETQYF. DNA for the CDR3: TGTGCCAGCAGACTCGGAGGGGGAGAGACCCAGTACTTC. Complete variable domain (other parts from reference TRBV7-9 and TRBJ2-5): DTGVSQNPRHKITKRGQNVTFRCDPISEHNRLYWYRQTLGQGPEFLTYFQNEAQLEKSRLLSDRFSAERPKGSFSTLEIQRTEQGDSAMYLCASRLGGGETQYFGPGTRLLVL.

This clonotype occurred a few times. V usage is TRBV9 and J usage is TRBJ2-3; 7 nucleotides agree with TRBD1. The CDR3 covers 16 residues. Trimming cost V 0 bases and J 0 bases; bases outside gene matches: 4. Germline CDR1 and CDR2: SGDLS and YYNGEE. CDR3 region: CASSVGGGYSTDTQYF. The CDR3 DNA follows: TGTGCCAGCAGCGTAGGAGGGGGCTACAGCACAGATACGCAGTATTTT.

This clonotype was picked up a small number of times. V and J are TRBV18 and TRBJ1-5; the D gene is possibly TRBD1 (5 bases). V was pared by 4 bases and J by 6 bases, with 13 bases between. The CDR3 length is 14 residues. The germline V gene has CDR1 KGHSH and CDR2 LQKENI. This CDR3 reads CASSQGLSGQPQHF. The CDR3 DNA is TGTGCCAGCTCACAGGGGTTAAGCGGTCAGCCCCAGCATTTT.

This clonotype occurred a few times. The rearrangement joins TRBV13 to TRBJ1-1, with TRBD1 as a possible D gene (5 bases). The ends were cut back, 5 bases at V and 0 bases at J, with 16 bases in the middle. The CDR3 is 16 residues long. Looked up from germline, CDR1 is PRHDT and CDR2 is FYEKMQ (reference sequence). CDR3 sequence (DNA): TGTGCCAGCAGCCAACCCCGGGGGATGATGAACACTGAAGCTTTCTTT. It codes for CASSQPRGMMNTEAFF.

The rearrangement joins TRBV5-1 to TRBJ2-7; D might be TRBD2 (6 bases). CDR3 length equals 15 residues. V was trimmed by 0 bases and J by 5 bases, leaving 15 bases between them. Germline V lookup: CDR1 SGHRS, CDR2 YFSETQ. CDR3 sequence reads: CASSLAGGILHEQYF. The CDR3 DNA reads TGCGCCAGCAGCTTGGCGGGCGGGATTCTCCACGAGCAGTACTTC.

The rearrangement uses TRBV27 and TRBJ2-1, with TRBD2 matching over 9 bases. CDR1 MNHEY and CDR2 SMNVEV come from the germline V gene (reference sequence). V trimming: 2 bases; J trimming: 0 bases; junction bases outside the gene matches: 5. The CDR3 is made up of 17 amino acids. CDR3 in DNA: TGTGCCAGCAGTTTAATTAGCGGGGGTCTCTCCTACAATGAGCAGTTCTTC. Protein: CASSLISGGLSYNEQFF.

This clonotype has a handful of counts. This chain uses TRBV7-2 with TRBJ2-7, with TRBD2 matching over 16 bases. The CDR3 consists of 17 residues. The ends lost 0 bases at V and 7 bases at J; junction bases unmatched: 6. Per germline, CDR1 SGHTA and CDR2 FQGNSA. As DNA, the CDR3 is TGTGCCAGCAGCTTAGCCGGGACTAGCGGGGGGGCGTTTGAGCAGTACTTC. This codes for CASSLAGTSGGAFEQYF.

This chain connects TRBV18 to TRBJ2-7, with 10 positions matching TRBD2. With 6 bases clipped from V and 6 bases from J, the junction kept 5 bases outside the gene matches. Germline V gene sequence: CDR1 KGHSH, CDR2 LQKENI. The CDR3 totals 13 residues. In nucleotides, the CDR3 is TGTGCCAGCTCGCTAGCGGGAGCGGTCGAGCAGTACTTC. Translating it yields CASSLAGAVEQYF.

This chain links TRBV20-1 with TRBJ2-2; weak D call: TRBD1 (5 bases). The germline CDR1 and CDR2 sequences are DFQATT and SNEGSKA (reference sequence). The CDR3 covers 14 residues. Between the trimmed V and J ends, which lost 2 bases and 0 bases, there was a span of 7 bases. The CDR3 here is CSARRGSNTGELFF. In nucleotides, the CDR3 is TGCAGTGCTAGAAGGGGCTCGAACACCGGGGAGCTGTTTTTT.

This chain joins TRBV27 and TRBJ2-6; unclear D gene. In germline, CDR1 is MNHEY, CDR2 SMNVEV (reference sequence). Trimming removed 5 bases at V and 0 bases at J, with 11 bases between. The CDR3 loop spans 16 amino acids. This CDR3 reads CASSPLSLSGANVLTF. In DNA form, the CDR3 reads TGTGCCAGCAGTCCCCTGAGCCTCTCTGGGGCCAACGTCCTGACTTTC.

V and J are TRBV5-1 and TRBJ1-1, with 7 bases matching TRBD1. CDR1 is SGHRS, CDR2 YFSETQ, per germline. The CDR3 sequence is 15 residues long. After removal of 1 base from V and 5 bases from J, the junction contained 8 bases not matched to a gene. DNA of the CDR3: TGCGCCAGCAGCTTGCAAGGACAGGCTTATACTGAAGCTTTCTTT. It specifies CASSLQGQAYTEAFF.

This chain links TRBV7-8 with TRBJ1-4; a possible D gene is TRBD1 (5 bases). The CDR3 is 13 amino acids. Germline lookup yields CDR1 SGHVS and CDR2 FQNEAQ. V dropped 5 bases and J dropped 5 bases, with 9 bases sitting between them. The CDR3 sequence: CASSIDRNEKLFF. As DNA, the CDR3 is TGTGCCAGCAGCATCGACAGAAATGAAAAACTGTTTTTT. The full variable domain, with the rest looked up from reference TRBV7-8 and TRBJ1-4, is GAGVSQSPRYKVAKRGQDVALRCDPISGHVSLFWYQQALGQGPEFLTYFQNEAQLDKSGLPSDRFFAERPEGSVSTLKIQRTQQEDSAVYLCASSIDRNEKLFFGSGTQLSVL.

The V call is TRBV7-2, the J call TRBJ1-2; 7 bases align to TRBD1. Losses at the gene ends were 5 bases for V and 6 bases for J; bases not matched to a gene: 9. The CDR3 contains 14 residues. Germline CDR1 reads SGHTA; CDR2 reads FQGNSA. The CDR3 is CASSAGTVSHGYTF. In DNA, the CDR3 is TGTGCCAGCAGCGCCGGGACAGTCTCCCATGGCTACACCTTC. Combining the CDR3 with reference TRBV7-2 and TRBJ1-2 gives the whole variable domain GAGVSQSPSNKVTEKGKDVELRCDPISGHTALYWYRQSLGQGLEFLIYFQGNSAPDKSGLPSDRFSAERTGGSVSTLTIQRTQQEDSAVYLCASSAGTVSHGYTFGSGTRLTVV.

This clonotype was detected many times. V is TRBV7-4 and J is TRBJ1-6, with no clear D. The V and J ends lost 4 bases and 0 bases respectively, with 16 bases between them. The CDR3 spans 18 residues. Germline V gene data show CDR1 as SGHVT and CDR2 as SQSDAQ. In DNA, the CDR3 is TGTGCCAGCAGCTCAACCGCCGACCAGAGCTCCTATAATTCACCCCTCCACTTT. As protein: CASSSTADQSSYNSPLHF.

The sample holds a few counts of this clonotype. The rearrangement joins TRBV20-1 to TRBJ1-6; D perhaps matches TRBD1 (5 bases). The CDR3 runs 14 residues. Germline CDR1 reads DFQATT; CDR2 reads SNEGSKA (reference sequence). V was cut by 2 bases and J by 5 bases, with 10 bases left in between. The CDR3 sequence: CSARPAGNNSPLHF. The CDR3 DNA sequence: TGCAGTGCTAGACCGGCAGGGAATAATTCACCCCTCCACTTT.

This clonotype came up many times. The CDR3 reads CASSLANYGYTF. Written as DNA, the CDR3 is TGTGCCAGCAGTTTAGCTAACTATGGCTACACCTTC. The rearrangement links TRBV28 to TRBJ1-2; no reliable D call. V was cut by 2 bases and J by 0 bases, with 1 base left in between. CDR1 MDHEN and CDR2 SYDVKM come from the germline V gene. The CDR3 sequence is 12 residues long.

The chain recombines TRBV20-1 with TRBJ1-2, with D possibly matching TRBD1 (5 bases). V lost 4 bases and J lost 6, with 12 bases in between. The CDR3 sequence is 12 residues long. The germline CDR1 and CDR2 sequences are DFQATT and SNEGSKA (reference sequence). CDR3 sequence reads: CSAIWGEDGYTF. The CDR3 coding sequence is TGCAGTGCTATTTGGGGGGAAGATGGCTACACCTTC.

This clonotype was counted only a few times. The chain links TRBV29-1 to TRBJ1-1; 7 bases match TRBD1. The junction had 6 bases not matched to a gene; V was cut back by 4 bases and J by 1 base. CDR1 and CDR2 from the germline V gene are SQVTM and ANQGSEA. The CDR3 is 14 amino acids. CDR3 sequence reads: CSVGPGQRNTEAFF. The CDR3 DNA sequence: TGCAGCGTTGGCCCGGGACAGAGGAACACTGAAGCTTTCTTT.

The sample holds a few counts of this clonotype. The chain is built from TRBV2 and TRBJ2-1; D gene unclear. Germline V CDR1 and CDR2: SNHLY, FYNNEI. The CDR3 covers 11 residues. V was shortened by 4 bases and J by 10 bases, with 8 bases between the two germline ends. CDR3 residues: CASSAMGEQFF. CDR3 coding DNA: TGTGCCAGCAGTGCCATGGGCGAGCAGTTCTTC.

The rearrangement links TRBV7-2 to TRBJ1-2; D call uncertain. V lost 1 base and J 2 bases, leaving 8 bases between the germline ends. CDR1 is SGHTA and CDR2 is FQGNSA in the germline V gene. CDR3 length: 14 residues. For the CDR3, the DNA is TGTGCCAGCAGCTTAGGTTTAACGAACTATGGCTACACCTTC. Translation: CASSLGLTNYGYTF.

This clonotype came up a few times. This sequence joins TRBV4-3 and TRBJ1-4; 8 bases line up with TRBD1. J lost 3 bases, V lost 3 bases, and 18 bases had no gene match. This CDR3 spans 20 amino acids. Germline lookup yields CDR1 LGHNA and CDR2 YSLEER. The CDR3 DNA is TGCGCCAGCAGCCAGGGTTACCGACCGACAGGGGCGAGACCTAATGAAAAACTGTTTTTT. It is translated as CASSQGYRPTGARPNEKLFF.

V and J are TRBV4-3 and TRBJ2-4; D might be TRBD2 (6 bases). Looked up from germline, CDR1 is LGHNA and CDR2 is YSLEER. Trimming left V 4 bases short and J 9 bases short, with 10 bases between. The CDR3 has 12 amino acids. As DNA, the CDR3 is TGCGCCAGCAGCCTATGGCGGGGCATTCAGTACTTC. It codes for CASSLWRGIQYF.

This clonotype has at least ten counts. The CDR3 reads CSARVYGTNYGYTF. CDR3 in DNA: TGCAGTGCTAGAGTGTATGGCACTAACTATGGCTACACCTTC. This chain links TRBV20-1 with TRBJ1-2; D remains ambiguous. V was shortened by 1 base and J by 0 bases, with 9 bases between the two germline ends. Per germline, CDR1 DFQATT and CDR2 SNEGSKA (reference sequence). This CDR3 comprises 14 residues.

This clonotype occurred many times. The rearrangement uses TRBV3-1 and TRBJ1-1; D is ambiguous. Germline lookup yields CDR1 LGHDT and CDR2 YNNKEL (reference sequence). Trimming took off 1 base at V and 3 bases at J, with 9 bases between the two ends. The CDR3 sequence is 14 residues long. The CDR3 sequence: CASSQVGSDTEAFF. The CDR3 bases are TGTGCCAGCAGCCAAGTTGGGTCGGACACTGAAGCTTTCTTT.

This clonotype was seen many times. The chain has TRBV9 and TRBJ1-6; D not certain. Between the trimmed V and J ends, which lost 0 bases and 7 bases, there was a span of 8 bases. Looked up from germline, CDR1 is SGDLS and CDR2 is YYNGEE. The CDR3 has 14 residues. The CDR3 loop reads CASSVEVENSPLHF. The CDR3 DNA is TGTGCCAGCAGCGTAGAGGTAGAAAATTCACCCCTCCACTTT. Drawing the rest from reference TRBV9 and TRBJ1-6, the complete variable domain is DSGVTQTPKHLITATGQRVTLRCSPRSGDLSVYWYQQSLDQGLQFLIQYYNGEERAKGNILERFSAQQFPDLHSELNLSSLELGDSALYFCASSVEVENSPLHFGNGTRLTVT.